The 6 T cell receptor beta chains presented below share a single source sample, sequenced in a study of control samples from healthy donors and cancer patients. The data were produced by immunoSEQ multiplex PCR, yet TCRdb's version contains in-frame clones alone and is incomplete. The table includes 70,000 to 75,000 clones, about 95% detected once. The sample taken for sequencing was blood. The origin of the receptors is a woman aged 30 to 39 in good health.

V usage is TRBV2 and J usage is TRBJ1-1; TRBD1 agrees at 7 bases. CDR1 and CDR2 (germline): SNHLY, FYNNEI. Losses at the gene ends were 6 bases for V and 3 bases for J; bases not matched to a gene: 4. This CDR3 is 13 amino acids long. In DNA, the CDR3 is TGTGCCAGCAGGGCAGGGGGTTACACTGAAGCTTTCTTT. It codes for CASRAGGYTEAFF.

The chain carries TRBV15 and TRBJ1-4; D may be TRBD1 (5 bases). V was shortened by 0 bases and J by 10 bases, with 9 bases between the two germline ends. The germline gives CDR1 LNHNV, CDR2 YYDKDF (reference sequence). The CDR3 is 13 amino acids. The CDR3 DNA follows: TGTGCCACCAGCAGAGACGGGGCAAGAAAACTGTTTTTT. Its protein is CATSRDGARKLFF.

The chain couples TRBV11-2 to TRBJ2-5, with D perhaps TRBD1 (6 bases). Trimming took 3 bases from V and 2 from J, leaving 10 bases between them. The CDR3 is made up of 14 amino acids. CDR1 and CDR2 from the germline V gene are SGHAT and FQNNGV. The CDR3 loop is CASSFRGDQETQYF. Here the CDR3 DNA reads TGTGCCAGCAGCTTCAGGGGAGATCAAGAGACCCAGTACTTC.

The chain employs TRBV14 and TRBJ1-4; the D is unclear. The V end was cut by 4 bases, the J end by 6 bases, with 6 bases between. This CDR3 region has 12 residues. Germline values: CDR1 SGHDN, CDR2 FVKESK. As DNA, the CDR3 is TGTGCCAGCAGCCGAGTTGATGAAAAACTGTTTTTT. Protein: CASSRVDEKLFF.

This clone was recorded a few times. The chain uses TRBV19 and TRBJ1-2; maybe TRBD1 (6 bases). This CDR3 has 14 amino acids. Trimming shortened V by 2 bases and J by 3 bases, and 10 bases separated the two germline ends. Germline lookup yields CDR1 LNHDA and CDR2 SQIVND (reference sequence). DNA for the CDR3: TGTGCCAGTAGTATACAGGGGCGGTACTATGGCTACACCTTC. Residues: CASSIQGRYYGYTF. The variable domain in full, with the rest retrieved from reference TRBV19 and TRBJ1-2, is DGGITQSPKYLFRKEGQNVTLSCEQNLNHDAMYWYRQDPGQGLRLIYYSQIVNDFQKGDIAEGYSVSREKKESFPLTVTSAQKNPTAFYLCASSIQGRYYGYTFGSGTRLTVV.

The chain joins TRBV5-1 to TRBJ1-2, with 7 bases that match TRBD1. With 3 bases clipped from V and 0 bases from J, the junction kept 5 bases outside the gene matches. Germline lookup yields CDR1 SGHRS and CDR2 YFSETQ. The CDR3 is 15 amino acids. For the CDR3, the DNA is TGCGCCAGCAGCTCTCGGACAGGCACTAACTATGGCTACACCTTC. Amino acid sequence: CASSSRTGTNYGYTF.